This passage covers 15 T cell receptor beta chains from one sample sequenced in a study of shared clonotypes between healthy human individuals. The data were produced by immunoSEQ multiplex PCR, yet TCRdb's version contains in-frame clones alone and is incomplete. Of more than 400,000 clones detected, about 85% appear once; the ten largest clones hold roughly 13%. Sequencing was performed on PBMCs. Receptor source: a woman aged 40 to 50 in good health. Some clones in this sample may be carry-over from other donors' samples.

The rearrangement joins TRBV10-3 to TRBJ1-5; TRBD1 matches at 11 bases. CDR3 length: 13 amino acids. The V segment lost 6 bases and the J segment 5 bases; nucleotides outside the gene matches: 0. In germline, CDR1 is ENHRY, CDR2 SYGVKD. This CDR3 reads CAIRGQGDQPQHF. The CDR3 DNA reads TGTGCCATCAGGGGACAGGGGGATCAGCCCCAGCATTTT.

This chain joins TRBV28 and TRBJ2-7; either TRBD1 or TRBD2 may supply D (5 bases each). Germline V CDR1 and CDR2: MDHEN, SYDVKM. V gave up 8 bases and J gave up 3 bases, with 14 bases separating them. The CDR3 sequence is 13 residues long. The CDR3 DNA sequence: TGTGCCAGCCGCGACAGTCGGGGCTACGAGCAGTACTTC. Protein product: CASRDSRGYEQYF.

This clone was recorded once. V and J are TRBV11-1 and TRBJ2-7; D unclear. The CDR3 runs to 14 residues. The germline V gene has CDR1 SGHAT and CDR2 FQDESV (reference sequence). The V gene lost 2 bases and the J gene lost 2 bases, with 10 bases spanning the gap. Written as DNA, the CDR3 is TGTGCCAGCAGCTTAATGGCCGACCCCTACGAGCAGTACTTC. Translation gives CASSLMADPYEQYF.

The J gene is TRBJ1-2, the V gene TRBV9; no clear D. In germline, CDR1 is SGDLS, CDR2 YYNGEE. The V end was cut by 0 bases, the J end by 0 bases, with 12 bases between. This CDR3 comprises 16 residues. The CDR3 region is CASSVDAISPNYGYTF. DNA of the CDR3: TGTGCCAGCAGCGTAGACGCTATATCTCCTAACTATGGCTACACCTTC.

The V gene is TRBV5-1, the J gene TRBJ2-7, with D maybe TRBD1 (5 bases). There are 12 residues in the CDR3. Germline loops: CDR1 SGHRS, CDR2 YFSETQ. V was pared by 1 base and J by 5 bases, with 7 bases between. The CDR3 here is CASSLQGHEQYF. The CDR3 DNA is TGCGCCAGCAGCTTGCAGGGCCACGAGCAGTACTTC.

The CDR3 sequence: CASSFWEVANSPLHF. The CDR3 region has the DNA TGTGCCAGCAGTTTTTGGGAGGTGGCCAATTCACCCCTCCACTTT. The chain carries TRBV27 and TRBJ1-6; D ambiguous. Germline values: CDR1 MNHEY, CDR2 SMNVEV (reference sequence). This CDR3 region has 15 residues. V was pared by 3 bases and J by 7 bases, with 13 bases between.

As regards this clone: A far larger clone differs by one base, so this is likely a read error. Other DNA sequences in this specimen translate into the identical CDR3. This chain uses TRBV28 with TRBJ2-7, with 8 nucleotides matching TRBD2. With 7 bases clipped from V and 7 bases from J, the junction kept 15 bases outside the gene matches. The CDR3 runs 15 residues. Germline V gives CDR1 MDHEN, CDR2 SYDVKM. The CDR3 DNA sequence: TGTGCCAGCACAGGTCGGGCTAGCGGGCTAAAAGAGCAGTACTTC. Translation: CASTGRASGLKEQYF.

At least ten counts were recorded for this clone. The sample has other DNA sequences that encode this CDR3 too. The rearrangement links TRBV15 to TRBJ1-3; TRBD1 might be the D (5 bases). The CDR3 spans 16 residues. The germline V gene has CDR1 LNHNV and CDR2 YYDKDF (reference sequence). Trimming stripped 0 bases from V and 0 bases from J, with 9 bases between. For the CDR3, the DNA is TGTGCCACCAGCAGAGATAGGGGCTACTCTGGAAACACCATATATTTT. Its protein product is CATSRDRGYSGNTIYF.

V and J are TRBV7-7 and TRBJ1-6; no firm D call. The CDR3 is 13 amino acids. V lost 3 bases, J lost 4 bases, and 4 bases lay in between. In germline, CDR1 is SSHAT, CDR2 FNYEAQ (reference sequence). The CDR3 reads CASSLKYNSPLHF. DNA for the CDR3: TGTGCCAGCAGCTTGAAGTATAATTCACCCCTCCACTTT.

Remarks on this clone: Other nucleotide sequences in the sample specify the same CDR3. This chain uses TRBV28 with TRBJ1-2; 8 bases are a match to TRBD1. The CDR3 totals 12 residues. Trimming cost V 2 bases and J 7 bases; bases outside gene matches: 0. CDR1 MDHEN and CDR2 SYDVKM come from the germline V gene. This chain's CDR3 is CASSLGQGGYTF. CDR3 nucleotides: TGTGCCAGCAGTTTAGGACAGGGTGGCTACACCTTC.

The chain combines TRBV30 with TRBJ1-2, with a tentative D call TRBD1 (6 bases). This CDR3 is 14 amino acids long. Germline V lookup: CDR1 GTSNPN, CDR2 SVGIG (reference sequence). The V end was cut by 2 bases, the J end by 4 bases, with 14 bases between. CDR3 loop: CAWSRSGHLYGYTF. The CDR3, as DNA: TGTGCCTGGAGTCGATCGGGACACCTCTATGGCTACACCTTC.

The CDR3 nucleotides read TGTGCCAGCAGCCGTATTACCAGCGGGAGCAATGAGCAGTTCTTC. This translates into CASSRITSGSNEQFF. The chain combines TRBV13 with TRBJ2-1; 8 nucleotides match TRBD2. The CDR3 sequence is 15 residues long. Germline V lookup: CDR1 PRHDT, CDR2 FYEKMQ (reference sequence). The ends lost 5 bases at V and 6 bases at J; junction bases unmatched: 9.

The chain recombines TRBV19 with TRBJ2-7, with TRBD1 identical over 8 bases. The length of the CDR3 is 15 residues. Per germline, CDR1 LNHDA and CDR2 SQIVND (reference sequence). The junction had 10 bases not matched to a gene; V was cut back by 4 bases and J by 5 bases. CDR3 DNA sequence: TGTGCCAGTAGTAGGTTCGGGCAGGGGGCCCACGAGCAGTACTTC. This sequence encodes CASSRFGQGAHEQYF. Drawing the rest from reference TRBV19 and TRBJ2-7, the complete variable domain is DGGITQSPKYLFRKEGQNVTLSCEQNLNHDAMYWYRQDPGQGLRLIYYSQIVNDFQKGDIAEGYSVSREKKESFPLTVTSAQKNPTAFYLCASSRFGQGAHEQYFGPGTRLTVT.

In its sample, this clone was seen a few times. CDR3 in amino acids: CASSPDRYTEAFF. The CDR3 bases are TGTGCCAGCTCGCCCGACCGATACACTGAAGCTTTCTTT. This rearrangement joins TRBV18 to TRBJ1-1; D gene uncertain. CDR1 and CDR2 (germline): KGHSH, LQKENI. The CDR3 has 13 amino acids. V lost 6 bases to trimming and J lost 3 bases, with 11 bases between them.

This clone was recorded a few times. This chain links TRBV14 with TRBJ1-2, with D possibly matching TRBD1 (5 bases). The CDR3 is 15 amino acids. Per the germline V gene, CDR1 is SGHDN and CDR2 is FVKESK. Deletions cut 1 base from V and 2 bases from J, with 11 bases between. CDR3 residues: CASSQGIGVNYGYTF. Here the CDR3 DNA reads TGTGCCAGCAGCCAAGGAATAGGGGTAAACTATGGCTACACCTTC.